The sample holds a few counts of the clone carrying this T cell receptor beta chain. Its antigen is currently unknown. The data were obtained in a study of early T cells in non-severe SARS-CoV-2 infection. Background on the study: Unsorted whole-blood RNA was sequenced in bulk, leaving chains unpaired. Points from the study as a whole: Using VDJdb, the matching emphasized anti-spike CD8 responses while missing private and CD4 specificities.

cDNA molecules, individually, were tagged with unique molecular identifiers. TCRdb re-derived calls from the 5' RACE reads in MiXCR, one entry per CDR3 protein. The data contain approximately 40,000 distinct CDR3 sequences, around 6.3% of them seen just once; the ten biggest clones take up about 20%. CDR3 length: 13 amino acids. V gave up 2 bases and J gave up 7 bases; unmatched junction bases: 5. Germline-derived CDR1 and CDR2 are SGHTA and FQGNSA. The input for sequencing was whole blood, taken at baseline. This chain uses TRBV7-2 with TRBJ2-7; 7 bases fit TRBD2. The source is an adult who was a healthcare worker with PCR-confirmed SARS-CoV-2 infection or an uninfected control (not recorded which). The CDR3 is CASSLSLADEQYF. DNA for the CDR3: TGTGCCAGCAGCTTATCCCTAGCGGATGAGCAGTACTTC.